The rows below give T cell receptor beta chains drawn from one sample of a study of blood T cells in healthy people across ages. MiXCR, run by TCRdb on the 5' RACE reads, gives a single entry per CDR3 protein. In the table there are 1.5 million to 2 million distinct CDR3 sequences, 34% of which are singletons. Sequences were obtained from blood. The receptors derive from a woman aged 30 to 39 in good health. Each CDR3 is given with its conserved first and last residue. D genes are given only for firm matches. The listing skips clone size in some rows; elsewhere it reads once, few, many or a size class.

DNA: TGCAGTGCTAGAGGCGGGGCCGACAATCAGCCCCAGCATTTT; CDR3: CSARGGADNQPQHF; J: TRBJ1-5; length: 14; V: TRBV20-1; size: -; D: -
DNA: TGTGCCACCAGCAGACCGGCGGGGGAGGGAACAGATACGCAGTATTTT; CDR3: CATSRPAGEGTDTQYF; J: TRBJ2-3; length: 16; V: TRBV15; size: -; D: TRBD2
DNA: TGTGCCAGCAGCGCGCCCCGGAGGCCCTTGGCCTACGAGCAGTACTTC; CDR3: CASSAPRRPLAYEQYF; J: TRBJ2-7; length: 16; V: TRBV9; size: -; D: -
DNA: TGCAGTGCCCTCCCCCAGGTGGCGGGGCAAGAGACCCAGTACTTC; CDR3: CSALPQVAGQETQYF; J: TRBJ2-5; length: 15; V: TRBV20-1; size: few; D: -
DNA: TGTGCCAGCGGTTATCCGGGACAGGGCGCAGATACGCAGTATTTT; CDR3: CASGYPGQGADTQYF; J: TRBJ2-3; length: 15; V: TRBV28; size: few; D: TRBD1
DNA: TGTGCCAGCAGCTTAAGTGGCCAACGTTATGACAATGAGCAGTTCTTC; CDR3: CASSLSGQRYDNEQFF; J: TRBJ2-1; length: 16; V: TRBV7-8; size: few; D: -
DNA: TGTGCCAGCAGCGCCGGCAGGGGGCTGAGTGGCTACACCTTC; CDR3: CASSAGRGLSGYTF; J: TRBJ1-2; length: 14; V: TRBV9; size: few; D: TRBD1
DNA: TGTGCCATCAGGGACCCAAGCGGGACAGCTCGAGAGCAGTACTTC; CDR3: CAIRDPSGTAREQYF; J: TRBJ2-7; length: 15; V: TRBV10-3; size: few; D: -
DNA: TGCAGTGCTAGAGATCGGTGGGGACAGGGGCTTGATGAGCAGTTCTTC; CDR3: CSARDRWGQGLDEQFF; J: TRBJ2-1; length: 16; V: TRBV20-1; size: few; D: TRBD1
DNA: TGCGCCAGCAGCCAGCCCAGCGGGGACTACGAGCAGTACTTC; CDR3: CASSQPSGDYEQYF; J: TRBJ2-7; length: 14; V: TRBV4-1; size: many; D: TRBD2
DNA: TGTGCCAGCAGCCAGTCACTCGGGACAGTCATGAGCACTGAAGCTTTCTTT; CDR3: CASSQSLGTVMSTEAFF; J: TRBJ1-1; length: 17; V: TRBV3-1; size: -; D: TRBD1
DNA: TGCAGTGCTAAAGCCGGGAAGACAGGGTTCTACAATGAGCAGTTCTTC; CDR3: CSAKAGKTGFYNEQFF; J: TRBJ2-1; length: 16; V: TRBV20-1; size: -; D: TRBD1
DNA: TGCAGTGCTAGAGATCCCACAGCGAACACTGAAGCTTTCTTT; CDR3: CSARDPTANTEAFF; J: TRBJ1-1; length: 14; V: TRBV20-1; size: -; D: -